Each of the 27 T cell receptor beta chains below was sequenced from the same sample in a study of shared clonotypes between healthy human individuals. Using immunoSEQ multiplex PCR, the repertoire was profiled, and TCRdb retains in-frame clones only, with some absent. The profile covers 2,500,000 or so clones, with about 90% appearing a single time and about 0.41% taken by the ten largest. What was sequenced was naive CD4+ T cells from PBMCs. Indicated subset: CD45RA+ positively selected. All receptors derive from a man aged 18 to 30 in good health. Some clones in this sample may be carry-over from other donors' samples.

The rearrangement links TRBV11-2 to TRBJ2-2; TRBD2 aligns across 7 bases. CDR1 and CDR2 (germline): SGHAT, FQNNGV. The CDR3 is 16 amino acids. Trimming took 2 bases from V and 0 from J; bases not matched to a gene: 3. The CDR3: CASSLYAGANTGELFF. CDR3 in DNA: TGTGCCAGCAGCTTATACGCGGGGGCGAACACCGGGGAGCTGTTTTTT.

CDR3 DNA: TGTGCCAGCAGCCTCCATGGGGGGGGCTCAGCTTTCTTT. It translates to CASSLHGGGSAFF. V and J are TRBV14 and TRBJ1-1; D is possibly TRBD1 (6 bases). Trimming removed 4 bases from V and 10 bases from J, with 16 bases in between. Looked up from germline, CDR1 is SGHDN and CDR2 is FVKESK. The CDR3 spans 13 residues. The complete variable domain, with remaining parts taken from reference TRBV14 and TRBJ1-1, reads EAGVTQFPSHSVIEKGQTVTLRCDPISGHDNLYWYRRVMGKEIKFLLHFVKESKQDESGMPNNRFLAERTGGTYSTLKVQPAELEDSGVYFCASSLHGGGSAFFGQGTRLTVV.

This clone was seen just once. At the DNA level, this CDR3 is encoded by other sequences in the same sample as well. This chain connects TRBV5-1 to TRBJ2-2; possible D gene TRBD2, 5 bases. The V end lost 0 bases, the J end lost 5 bases, and 8 bases lay between the germline ends. This CDR3 has 14 residues. Germline CDR1 SGHRS, CDR2 YFSETQ. CDR3 amino acids: CASSLDSGTGELFF. In DNA, the CDR3 is TGCGCCAGCAGCTTGGATTCGGGGACCGGGGAGCTGTTTTTT.

The V gene is TRBV29-1, the J gene TRBJ2-7; TRBD1 agrees at 12 bases. Germline V gene lookup returns CDR1 SQVTM and CDR2 ANQGSEA. V shed 7 bases and J 4 bases; nucleotides not matched to a gene: 5. This CDR3 has 13 amino acids. The CDR3 reads CSAGTGGAYEQYF. The CDR3 DNA is TGCAGCGCCGGGACAGGGGGCGCGTACGAGCAGTACTTC.

This clone was seen a few times. This chain joins TRBV7-9 and TRBJ2-7; D is uncertain. The V end was cut by 5 bases, the J end by 3 bases, with 11 bases between. The CDR3 length is 13 residues. Germline CDR1 and CDR2: SEHNR and FQNEAQ (reference sequence). CDR3 bases: TGTGCCAGCAGCCTCTCGGCTAGCTACGAGCAGTACTTC. Translated, it gives CASSLSASYEQYF.

This chain uses TRBV7-3 with TRBJ2-2; D is tentatively TRBD1 or TRBD2 (5 bases each). The V end was cut by 5 bases, the J end by 0 bases, with 7 bases between. CDR1 and CDR2 from the germline V gene are SGHTA and FQGTGA. This CDR3 is 14 amino acids long. The CDR3 nucleotides read TGTGCCAGCAGCCGGGGACCGAACACCGGGGAGCTGTTTTTT. Its translation is CASSRGPNTGELFF.

In its sample, this clone was seen once. The J gene is TRBJ2-5, the V gene TRBV5-5; D unresolved. Trimming cost V 2 bases and J 5 bases, with 10 bases left between them. Looked up from germline, CDR1 is SGHKS and CDR2 is YYEKEE (reference sequence). The CDR3 is made up of 13 amino acids. DNA of the CDR3: TGTGCCAGCAGCTTACCGAGGATGGAGACCCAGTACTTC. This sequence encodes CASSLPRMETQYF. The full variable domain, completed using reference TRBV5-5 and TRBJ2-5, is DAGVTQSPTHLIKTRGQQVTLRCSPISGHKSVSWYQQVLGQGPQFIFQYYEKEERGRGNFPDRFSARQFPNYSSELNVNALLLGDSALYLCASSLPRMETQYFGPGTRLLVL.

The table lists this clone with a count of one. The chain combines TRBV5-4 with TRBJ1-2; D call uncertain. The germline gives CDR1 SGHNT, CDR2 YYREEE (reference sequence). The CDR3 contains 14 residues. The ends were cut back, 5 bases at V and 4 bases at J, with 15 bases in the middle. CDR3 loop: CASSSAANFYGYTF. CDR3 DNA sequence: TGTGCCAGCAGTTCGGCCGCCAATTTCTATGGCTACACCTTC.

CDR3: CASSLSSTLPSEQFF. The CDR3 DNA sequence: TGTGCCAGCAGCTTATCTAGCACCCTACCGAGTGAGCAGTTCTTC. J is TRBJ2-1 and V is TRBV7-3; TRBD2 might be the D (5 bases). CDR1 SGHTA and CDR2 FQGTGA come from the germline V gene. CDR3 length equals 15 residues. Trimming shortened V by 2 bases and J by 9 bases, and 17 bases separated the two germline ends.

The rearrangement joins TRBV7-9 to TRBJ1-4; D is ambiguous. This CDR3 spans 14 amino acids. The germline V gene has CDR1 SEHNR and CDR2 FQNEAQ (reference sequence). Trimming removed 0 bases from V and 9 bases from J, with 11 bases in between. The chain's CDR3 is CASSLATEGKKLFF. CDR3 coding DNA: TGTGCCAGCAGCTTAGCCACGGAGGGTAAAAAACTGTTTTTT.

The CDR3 loop is CASSFRTGAQETQYF. The DNA of the CDR3 is TGTGCCAGCAGCTTCCGGACAGGGGCCCAAGAGACCCAGTACTTC. The chain has TRBV9 and TRBJ2-5, with 9 bases lining up with TRBD1. The CDR3 runs 15 residues. After removal of 4 bases from V and 1 base from J, the junction contained 5 bases not matched to a gene. The germline V gene has CDR1 SGDLS and CDR2 YYNGEE.

This chain links TRBV28 with TRBJ1-1; possibly TRBD1 for D (5 bases). The ends were cut back, 3 bases at V and 6 bases at J, with 17 bases in the middle. Germline lookup yields CDR1 MDHEN and CDR2 SYDVKM. This CDR3 has 15 residues. In DNA, the CDR3 is TGTGCCAGCAGTTTTGAGGGAAGGGGTAGGGCTGAAGCTTTCTTT. Its translation: CASSFEGRGRAEAFF.

The V gene is TRBV19, the J gene TRBJ2-2; possibly TRBD2 for D (5 bases). CDR3 size: 17 residues. Germline CDR1 LNHDA, CDR2 SQIVND (reference sequence). The germline V and J ends were trimmed by 3 bases and 2 bases, with 16 bases remaining between them. CDR3 sequence (DNA): TGTGCCAGTAGTATGCGGCTAGCAGCTGGTAACACCGGGGAGCTGTTTTTT. It specifies CASSMRLAAGNTGELFF.

This chain joins TRBV5-1 and TRBJ2-7; TRBD2 is a possible D gene (6 bases). V dropped 1 base and J dropped 0 bases, with 17 bases sitting between them. The CDR3 totals 17 residues. Germline V lookup: CDR1 SGHRS, CDR2 YFSETQ. The CDR3 nucleotides read TGCGCCAGCAGCTTGTCGGGCGGGGCCCAGAGCTCCTACGAGCAGTACTTC. It yields the protein CASSLSGGAQSSYEQYF.

The rearrangement joins TRBV27 to TRBJ2-1; tentatively, D is TRBD1 (5 bases). The germline V and J ends were trimmed by 1 base and 7 bases, with 17 bases remaining between them. This CDR3 has 16 residues. Germline V CDR1 and CDR2: MNHEY, SMNVEV (reference sequence). CDR3 in amino acids: CASSLLGRASGNEQFF. The CDR3 bases are TGTGCCAGCAGTTTATTGGGCAGGGCATCAGGAAATGAGCAGTTCTTC.

The chain links TRBV5-1 to TRBJ2-2; the D gene is possibly TRBD1 (5 bases). The CDR3 contains 13 residues. V was clipped by 5 bases and J by 6 bases, with 11 bases between them. Per germline, CDR1 SGHRS and CDR2 YFSETQ. CDR3 DNA: TGCGCCAGCAGAATCAGGGTTCCCGGGGAGCTGTTTTTT. It translates to CASRIRVPGELFF.

This chain connects TRBV9 to TRBJ2-5; TRBD2 might be the D (6 bases). Deletions cut 4 bases from V and 5 bases from J, with 12 bases between. The CDR3 runs to 13 residues. Germline assignment: CDR1 SGDLS and CDR2 YYNGEE. CDR3 sequence (DNA): TGTGCCAGCAGCCTAGCGTGGGGGGAGACCCAGTACTTC. It encodes CASSLAWGETQYF.

CDR3 protein: CASSAPTSGAYNEQFF. In DNA, the CDR3 is TGCGCCAGCAGCGCCCCGACATCTGGAGCCTACAATGAGCAGTTCTTC. The rearrangement links TRBV5-1 to TRBJ2-1; D is ambiguous. Germline assignment: CDR1 SGHRS and CDR2 YFSETQ. This CDR3 comprises 16 residues. Trimming removed 4 bases from V and 2 bases from J, with 16 bases in between.

The genes are TRBV6-1 and TRBJ1-6, with D unresolved. The CDR3 sequence is 12 residues long. Germline values: CDR1 MNHNS, CDR2 SASEGT. V was shortened by 11 bases and J by 5 bases, with 10 bases between the two germline ends. The CDR3 spells CAAGSNNSPLHF. The CDR3 DNA follows: TGTGCCGCGGGGTCCAATAATTCACCCCTCCACTTT.

V gene TRBV4-1 combines with J gene TRBJ1-1, with D maybe TRBD1 (6 bases). CDR1 and CDR2 (germline): MGHRA, YSYEKL. Trimming left V 3 bases short and J 0 bases short, with 11 bases between. There are 15 residues in the CDR3. The CDR3 here is CASSQVQGLNTEAFF. The CDR3 nucleotides read TGCGCCAGCAGCCAGGTACAGGGTTTGAACACTGAAGCTTTCTTT.

As DNA, the CDR3 is TGTGCCAGCTCACCGGTGGGACAGGGGCCAGATACGCAGTATTTT. It translates to CASSPVGQGPDTQYF. This chain connects TRBV18 to TRBJ2-3; 10 bases are a match to TRBD1. The CDR3 contains 15 residues. The germline V gene encodes CDR1 KGHSH and CDR2 LQKENI. V was pared by 3 bases and J by 4 bases, with 4 bases of the junction left unmatched.

V usage is TRBV27 and J usage is TRBJ1-6; D may be TRBD1 (5 bases). CDR3 size: 14 residues. The germline V gene encodes CDR1 MNHEY and CDR2 SMNVEV (reference sequence). V was pared by 7 bases and J by 12 bases, with 19 bases between. The DNA for the CDR3 is TGTGCCAGCACTTCCTGGGGGACCTGGGGACCCCTCCACTTT. It translates to CASTSWGTWGPLHF.

V and J are TRBV27 and TRBJ2-4; the D is unclear. Germline V gene data show CDR1 as MNHEY and CDR2 as SMNVEV (reference sequence). The CDR3 has 14 amino acids. V shed 5 bases and J shed 9 bases, with 17 bases lying between them. The CDR3 sequence is CASSTPGRATIQYF. In DNA, the CDR3 is TGTGCCAGCAGTACACCGGGCCGCGCGACCATTCAGTACTTC.

The J gene is TRBJ1-5, the V gene TRBV9, with D unclear. The germline V gene has CDR1 SGDLS and CDR2 YYNGEE. The V gene lost 0 bases and the J gene lost 3 bases, with 4 bases spanning the gap. The CDR3 is 13 residues long. The CDR3 spells CASSVATNQPQHF. CDR3 nucleotides: TGTGCCAGCAGCGTAGCCACCAATCAGCCCCAGCATTTT.

CDR3 in amino acids: CARSLLSGLSDTQYF. CDR3 nucleotide sequence: TGTGCCAGAAGCTTGTTATCGGGTTTATCAGATACGCAGTATTTT. The J gene is TRBJ2-3, the V gene TRBV5-3; D is undetermined. TRBV5-3 is designated an ORF whose function remains uncertain. The CDR3 sequence is 15 residues long. The V gene lost 1 base and the J gene lost 4 bases, with 13 bases spanning the gap.

A note on this clone: Additional DNA sequences in this sample encode the identical CDR3. V usage is TRBV10-3 and J usage is TRBJ2-3, with D possibly matching TRBD2 (5 bases). This CDR3 spans 15 amino acids. Germline V gives CDR1 ENHRY, CDR2 SYGVKD. V lost 3 bases and J 6 bases, leaving 16 bases between the germline ends. The CDR3 here is CAISEGYGELDTQYF. The DNA of the CDR3 is TGTGCCATCAGTGAAGGGTACGGGGAGCTGGATACGCAGTATTTT.

The rearrangement uses TRBV2 and TRBJ2-1, with TRBD1 matching 9 bases. The length of the CDR3 is 15 residues. CDR1 SNHLY and CDR2 FYNNEI come from the germline V gene. J lost 6 bases, V lost 3 bases, and 6 bases had no gene match. The CDR3: CASSDRDRVFNEQFF. CDR3 nucleotides: TGTGCCAGCAGTGACCGGGACAGGGTTTTCAATGAGCAGTTCTTC.